These 26 T cell receptor beta chains share one sample of origin, sequenced in a study of blood T cell repertoires in COVID-19. Data came from immunoSEQ multiplex PCR; TCRdb stores just in-frame clones and leaves some out. The table records about 140,000 clones, less than 80% of them present only once. The specimen sequenced was peripheral blood. These receptors all stem from an elderly woman with active or convalescent COVID-19.

This sequence joins TRBV27 and TRBJ2-2; D gene ambiguous. This CDR3 comprises 14 residues. The germline gives CDR1 MNHEY, CDR2 SMNVEV (reference sequence). V dropped 5 bases and J dropped 2 bases, with 9 bases sitting between them. The CDR3 sequence: CASSAGYNTGELFF. The DNA of the CDR3 is TGTGCCAGCAGTGCCGGTTATAACACCGGGGAGCTGTTTTTT.

The chain's CDR3 is CASSQLRSETQYF. The CDR3, as DNA: TGCGCCAGCAGCCAATTACGTAGTGAGACCCAGTACTTC. The rearrangement uses TRBV4-1 and TRBJ2-5, with unresolved D. V dropped 2 bases and J dropped 5 bases, with 9 bases sitting between them. The CDR3 runs 13 residues. Germline V gene data show CDR1 as MGHRA and CDR2 as YSYEKL.

This chain links TRBV10-3 with TRBJ2-5; 7 nucleotides align to TRBD2. J gave up 7 bases and V 4 bases, and 12 bases lay outside the gene matches. The CDR3 spans 15 residues. The germline CDR1 and CDR2 sequences are ENHRY and SYGVKD. The CDR3 loop reads CAISGSPTSDGTQYF. The CDR3 DNA is TGTGCCATCAGTGGCTCCCCTACTAGCGACGGGACCCAGTACTTC.

This clone was seen repeatedly, ten times or more. This chain links TRBV6-1 with TRBJ1-2; maybe TRBD1 (5 bases). The ends were cut back, 0 bases at V and 6 bases at J, with 8 bases in the middle. CDR3 size: 13 residues. Germline assignment: CDR1 MNHNS and CDR2 SASEGT. CDR3 sequence: CASSEASGDGYTF. Written as DNA, the CDR3 is TGTGCCAGCAGTGAAGCCTCGGGGGATGGCTACACCTTC.

Concerning this clone itself: Sequence at one end of the junction differs from germline and may be a read error. The chain carries TRBV27 and TRBJ2-5; D not resolved. The germline V gene has CDR1 MNHEY and CDR2 SMNVEV (reference sequence). The CDR3 contains 16 residues. The CDR3 here is CASSISGVASQETQYF. The CDR3 DNA reads as TGTGCCAGCAGTATATCTGGTGTGGCAAGCCAAGAGACCCAGTACTTC.

This clone came up once. CDR3 loop: CAWSIRGADTQYF. The CDR3 nucleotides read TGTGCCTGGAGCATCCGGGGGGCAGATACGCAGTATTTT. The chain combines TRBV30 with TRBJ2-3, with 7 bases aligning to TRBD2. Germline assignment: CDR1 GTSNPN and CDR2 SVGIG (reference sequence). The junction had 4 bases not matched to a gene; V was cut back by 3 bases and J by 4 bases. The CDR3 length is 13 residues.

This clone appeared once. A junction end diverges from the germline sequence, so it may reflect a read error. The chain carries TRBV7-7 and TRBJ2-1; 10 bases agree with TRBD2. Per the germline V gene, CDR1 is SSHAT and CDR2 is FNYEAQ (reference sequence). The CDR3 extends over 13 amino acids. The DNA of the CDR3 is TGTGCTAGCAGCGGGGGGGCCTACAATGAGCAGTTCTTC. Protein: CASSGGAYNEQFF.

The genes are TRBV15 and TRBJ1-2, with TRBD1 matching 7 bases. Germline loops: CDR1 LNHNV, CDR2 YYDKDF (reference sequence). Losses at the gene ends were 6 bases for V and 1 base for J; bases not matched to a gene: 5. The CDR3 spans 14 residues. CDR3 nucleotides: TGTGCCACCAGGGGGACAGCCGATAACTATGGCTACACCTTC. Its translation is CATRGTADNYGYTF. Complete variable domain (other parts from reference TRBV15 and TRBJ1-2): DAMVIQNPRYQVTQFGKPVTLSCSQTLNHNVMYWYQQKSSQAPKLLFHYYDKDFNNEADTPDNFQSRRPNTSFCFLDIRSPGLGDTAMYLCATRGTADNYGYTFGSGTRLTVV.

The chain has TRBV5-6 and TRBJ2-7, with D perhaps TRBD1 (5 bases). The CDR3 extends over 15 amino acids. CDR1 SGHDT and CDR2 YYEEEE come from the germline V gene. V was clipped by 3 bases and J by 0 bases, with 13 bases between them. CDR3 in DNA: TGTGCCAGCAGCTCAGGGCGCTTTAGCTCCTACGAGCAGTACTTC. This sequence encodes CASSSGRFSSYEQYF.

The genes are TRBV6-5 and TRBJ2-3; TRBD1 aligns across 9 bases. Germline V gene sequence: CDR1 MNHEY, CDR2 SVGAGI. There are 16 residues in the CDR3. Trimming cost V 2 bases and J 1 base; bases outside gene matches: 4. CDR3 sequence: CASSYRDRVGTDTQYF. Here the CDR3 DNA reads TGTGCCAGCAGTTACCGGGACAGGGTGGGCACAGATACGCAGTATTTT.

The V call is TRBV19, the J call TRBJ2-5; D unresolved. The CDR3 extends over 13 amino acids. The germline V gene encodes CDR1 LNHDA and CDR2 SQIVND (reference sequence). Deletions cut 6 bases from V and 1 base from J, with 9 bases between. The CDR3 spells CASRFPGQETQYF. CDR3 sequence (DNA): TGTGCCAGTAGGTTTCCGGGCCAAGAGACCCAGTACTTC.

The J gene is TRBJ1-1, the V gene TRBV12-3 or TRBV12-4, with TRBD1 as a possible D gene (5 bases). Trimming cost V 4 bases and J 11 bases, with 11 bases left between them. This CDR3 contains 11 residues. The CDR3 sequence is CASSSSGRAFF. The CDR3 DNA is TGTGCCAGCAGTTCTTCAGGGAGGGCTTTCTTT.

The genes are TRBV6-1 and TRBJ1-6, with D possibly TRBD1 on 6 matching bases. V was clipped by 1 base and J by 8 bases, with 9 bases between them. Germline V gives CDR1 MNHNS, CDR2 SASEGT. The CDR3 loop spans 14 amino acids. CDR3 loop: CASSEGTDYSPLHF. CDR3 bases: TGTGCCAGCAGTGAAGGGACAGATTATTCACCCCTCCACTTT.

The genes are TRBV11-2 and TRBJ2-7, with a possible D match to TRBD2 (7 bases). The V end lost 2 bases, the J end lost 2 bases, and 13 bases lay between the germline ends. In germline, CDR1 is SGHAT, CDR2 FQNNGV. The CDR3 has 15 amino acids. This chain's CDR3 is CASSLRGGRTYEQYF. In DNA form, the CDR3 reads TGTGCCAGCAGCTTAAGGGGGGGACGGACCTACGAGCAGTACTTC.

This clone was picked up one time. The chain links TRBV5-1 to TRBJ2-5; 9 bases align to TRBD1. Looked up from germline, CDR1 is SGHRS and CDR2 is YFSETQ. This CDR3 region has 15 residues. With 4 bases clipped from V and 5 bases from J, the junction kept 9 bases outside the gene matches. The CDR3: CASSPWTGDGETQYF. For the CDR3, the DNA is TGCGCCAGCAGCCCCTGGACAGGGGACGGGGAGACCCAGTACTTC.

This clone was counted between two and nine times. The V call is TRBV5-1, the J call TRBJ2-6; no clear D. Trimming shortened V by 2 bases and J by 0 bases, and 9 bases separated the two germline ends. Germline loops: CDR1 SGHRS, CDR2 YFSETQ. The CDR3 is made up of 16 amino acids. The CDR3 coding sequence is TGCGCCAGCAGCTTTTCTCAGTACTCTGGGGCCAACGTCCTGACTTTC. Translation gives CASSFSQYSGANVLTF.

V is TRBV27 and J is TRBJ2-1; 8 bases align to TRBD2. CDR3 length equals 16 residues. Trimming took 5 bases from V and 0 from J; bases not matched to a gene: 6. Germline V gives CDR1 MNHEY, CDR2 SMNVEV (reference sequence). The CDR3 sequence is CASSPSAGASYNEQFF. The CDR3 DNA is TGTGCCAGCAGTCCTTCAGCGGGGGCCTCCTACAATGAGCAGTTCTTC.

J is TRBJ1-2 and V is TRBV20-1, with D possibly being TRBD1 (6 bases). V was clipped by 3 bases and J by 7 bases, with 18 bases between them. CDR3 length: 14 residues. CDR1 is DFQATT and CDR2 is SNEGSKA in the germline V gene (reference sequence). The CDR3 is CSASDQGFSGGYTF. The CDR3, as DNA: TGCAGTGCTAGTGATCAGGGGTTTTCAGGTGGCTACACCTTC.

V gene TRBV7-8 combines with J gene TRBJ2-3, with TRBD2 matching 9 bases. This CDR3 spans 16 amino acids. With V trimmed by 5 bases and J by 6 bases, 12 bases remained unmatched. CDR1 is SGHVS and CDR2 is FQNEAQ in the germline V gene. The CDR3 protein is CASSLNPGLAVDTQYF. In DNA, the CDR3 is TGTGCCAGCAGCCTTAACCCGGGACTAGCAGTGGATACGCAGTATTTT.

This clone appeared a few times. V gene TRBV3-1 (or the pseudogene TRBV3-2) combines with J gene TRBJ1-2, with D unresolved. The V end lost 3 bases, the J end lost 10 bases, and 12 bases lay between the germline ends. The CDR3 is made up of 12 amino acids. CDR1 is LGHDT and CDR2 is YNNKEL in the germline V gene (reference sequence). The CDR3 here is CASSQGVEDYTF. The CDR3 nucleotides are TGTGCCAGCAGCCAGGGAGTGGAGGACTACACCTTC.

This chain joins TRBV27 and TRBJ1-4, with D perhaps matching TRBD1 (5 bases). Germline CDR1 and CDR2: MNHEY and SMNVEV (reference sequence). Trimming took 3 bases from V and 7 from J, leaving 12 bases between them. The CDR3 loop spans 14 amino acids. The CDR3 DNA follows: TGTGCCAGCAGTTTCGGGGGTTTACGTGAAAAACTGTTTTTT. Amino acids: CASSFGGLREKLFF.

A word on this clone: Other DNA sequences within the sample encode an identical CDR3. The V and J genes are TRBV5-1 and TRBJ2-7; D is perhaps TRBD2 (5 bases). From germline, CDR1 is SGHRS and CDR2 YFSETQ. V lost 0 bases, J lost 3 bases, and 7 bases lay in between. The CDR3 consists of 13 residues. CDR3 nucleotide sequence: TGCGCCAGCAGCTTGGACGGGGACTACGAGCAGTACTTC. Translating it yields CASSLDGDYEQYF. Looking up the rest from reference TRBV5-1 and TRBJ2-7 gives the full variable domain: KAGVTQTPRYLIKTRGQQVTLSCSPISGHRSVSWYQQTPGQGLQFLFEYFSETQRNKGNFPGRFSGRQFSNSRSEMNVSTLELGDSALYLCASSLDGDYEQYFGPGTRLTVT.

J is TRBJ2-7 and V is TRBV12-3 or TRBV12-4; possible D gene TRBD2, 6 bases. Trimming took 8 bases from V and 4 from J, leaving 15 bases between them. The CDR3 is made up of 13 amino acids. The CDR3 DNA reads as TGTGCCAGCTCCGGGACTTACTTTTACGAGCAGTACTTC. Its translation is CASSGTYFYEQYF.

The chain uses TRBV11-2 and TRBJ2-5; D might be TRBD2 (7 bases). This CDR3 comprises 16 residues. From germline, CDR1 is SGHAT and CDR2 FQNNGV. With 1 base removed from V and 1 base from J, the gap between germline ends came to 13 bases. The chain's CDR3 is CASSLVGGTSQETQYF. The CDR3 DNA follows: TGTGCCAGCAGCTTAGTGGGGGGGACATCCCAAGAGACCCAGTACTTC.

The gene calls are TRBV27 and TRBJ1-5; a possible D gene is TRBD1 (6 bases). Trimming removed 6 bases from V and 3 bases from J, with 15 bases in between. The V gene's germline CDR1 is MNHEY and CDR2 SMNVEV (reference sequence). The CDR3 is 15 amino acids. CDR3 region: CASRFGGPINQPQHF. CDR3 nucleotide sequence: TGTGCCAGCAGATTCGGGGGGCCAATCAATCAGCCCCAGCATTTT.

This sequence joins TRBV7-8 and TRBJ2-5, with 7 bases lining up with TRBD2. Per the germline V gene, CDR1 is SGHVS and CDR2 is FQNEAQ. V shed 1 base, J shed 5 bases, and the junction held 10 bases outside the gene matches. The CDR3 extends over 16 amino acids. As DNA, the CDR3 is TGTGCCAGCAGCTTAGTCCCTGCGGGGGTCAAGGAGACCCAGTACTTC. Translated, it gives CASSLVPAGVKETQYF.